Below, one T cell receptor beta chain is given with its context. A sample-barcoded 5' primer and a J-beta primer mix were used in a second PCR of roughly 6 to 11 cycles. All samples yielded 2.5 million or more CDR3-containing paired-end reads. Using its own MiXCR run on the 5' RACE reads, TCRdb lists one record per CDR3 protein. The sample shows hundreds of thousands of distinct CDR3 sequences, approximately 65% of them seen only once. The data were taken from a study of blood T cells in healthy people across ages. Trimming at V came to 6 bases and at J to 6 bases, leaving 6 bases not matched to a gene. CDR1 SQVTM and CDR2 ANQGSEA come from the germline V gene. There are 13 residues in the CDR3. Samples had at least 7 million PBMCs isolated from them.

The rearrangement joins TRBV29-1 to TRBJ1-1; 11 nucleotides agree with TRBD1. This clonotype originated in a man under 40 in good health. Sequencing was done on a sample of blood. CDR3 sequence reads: CSVRTGGIPEAFF. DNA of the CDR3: TGCAGCGTCAGGACAGGGGGCATCCCTGAAGCTTTCTTT.